These 7 T cell receptor beta chains share one sample of origin, sequenced in a study of cytomegalovirus exposure and HLA in healthy donors. With 60 Vbeta and 13 Jbeta primers, the PCR was carried out. Some clones are missing from TCRdb's copy, which holds only in-frame ones; the method was immunoSEQ multiplex PCR. The profile shows 85,000 to 130,000 clones, 65% to 80% of them singletons. What was sequenced was PBMCs. Source of these receptors: a man aged 55 to 70 in good health and CMV-seronegative.

V is TRBV27 and J is TRBJ1-6; 7 nucleotides match TRBD1. Germline V gene data show CDR1 as MNHEY and CDR2 as SMNVEV (reference sequence). The CDR3 consists of 14 residues. With 7 bases clipped from V and 12 bases from J, the junction kept 12 bases outside the gene matches. The CDR3 sequence: CASTGTESSRPLHF. The DNA of the CDR3 is TGTGCCAGCACCGGGACAGAGAGCTCACGACCCCTCCACTTT.

In regard to this clone: The same CDR3 arises from other DNA sequences in this sample as well. CDR3 in amino acids: CASSLVVGGNQPQHF. The CDR3 nucleotides read TGTGCCAGCAGCCTAGTCGTCGGGGGGAATCAGCCCCAGCATTTT. The V gene is TRBV7-6, the J gene TRBJ1-5; the D gene is possibly TRBD1 (5 bases). The CDR3 has 15 amino acids. The germline CDR1 and CDR2 sequences are SGHVS and FNYEAQ. The V and J ends lost 5 bases and 4 bases respectively, with 15 bases between them.

The rearrangement uses TRBV5-1 and TRBJ2-2; TRBD1 might be the D (6 bases). The CDR3 consists of 12 residues. Germline CDR1 reads SGHRS; CDR2 reads YFSETQ. Trimming shortened V by 2 bases and J by 10 bases, and 9 bases separated the two germline ends. The CDR3 is CASSFTGLELFF. The CDR3 DNA follows: TGCGCCAGCAGCTTTACAGGGTTGGAGCTGTTTTTT. The full variable domain, rest sourced from reference TRBV5-1 and TRBJ2-2, is KAGVTQTPRYLIKTRGQQVTLSCSPISGHRSVSWYQQTPGQGLQFLFEYFSETQRNKGNFPGRFSGRQFSNSRSEMNVSTLELGDSALYLCASSFTGLELFFGEGSRLTVL.

The rearrangement uses TRBV5-5 and TRBJ1-6; D not certain. CDR1 is SGHKS and CDR2 is YYEKEE in the germline V gene (reference sequence). With 1 base removed from V and 0 bases from J, the gap between germline ends came to 5 bases. This CDR3 has 15 amino acids. CDR3 nucleotide sequence: TGTGCCAGCAGCTTGAAGAGCTCCTATAATTCACCCCTCCACTTT. It encodes CASSLKSSYNSPLHF.

The CDR3 loop reads CASTSLAGPSEKLFF. The CDR3 coding sequence is TGTGCCAGCACCAGCCTTGCAGGGCCGAGCGAAAAACTGTTTTTT. This chain connects TRBV2 to TRBJ1-4, with a possible D match to TRBD1 (5 bases). The CDR3 totals 15 residues. Germline CDR1 is SNHLY and CDR2 is FYNNEI. V shed 7 bases and J shed 8 bases, with 20 bases lying between them.

The chain employs TRBV12-2 and TRBJ2-7; the table's D call, TRBD1, has no DNA check behind it. TRBV12-2 corresponds to a pseudogene. This CDR3 comprises 17 residues. The CDR3: CASRLRVGGQGTYEQYV. The CDR3 region has the DNA TGTGCAAGTCGCTTAAGGGTGGGTGGACAGGGGACCTACGAGCAGTACGTC.

The rearrangement uses TRBV6-1 and TRBJ2-3; tentatively, D is TRBD2 (6 bases). This CDR3 has 12 amino acids. Trimming removed 11 bases at V and 3 bases at J, with 12 bases between. Germline CDR1 MNHNS, CDR2 SASEGT. CDR3 DNA sequence: TGTGCCTGCTCAGGAGGGACAGATACGCAGTATTTT. Amino acid sequence: CACSGGTDTQYF.